The 20 T cell receptor beta chains listed next were all sequenced from one sample in a study of cytomegalovirus exposure and HLA in healthy donors. A multiplex PCR was run with 60 Vbeta primers and 13 Jbeta primers. Here immunoSEQ multiplex PCR was the method, and the copy in TCRdb shows in-frame clones only, minus some. Seen here are fewer than 250,000 clones, more than 75% observed once, and the top ten hold 5.5% to 7.5%. Sequencing was performed on PBMCs. The receptors were gathered from a middle-aged man in good health and CMV-seropositive.

The J gene is TRBJ1-5, the V gene TRBV6-5; perhaps TRBD1 as D (5 bases). The CDR3 consists of 13 residues. The V gene's germline CDR1 is MNHEY and CDR2 SVGAGI. V dropped 1 base and J dropped 7 bases, with 8 bases sitting between them. CDR3 sequence: CASSYLDSQPQHF. As DNA, the CDR3 is TGTGCCAGCAGTTACTTAGACAGCCAGCCCCAGCATTTT.

V gene TRBV6-6 combines with J gene TRBJ1-3, with D perhaps matching TRBD1 (6 bases). The V gene lost 2 bases and the J gene lost 0 bases, with 11 bases spanning the gap. This CDR3 is built from 16 residues. Germline V gene data show CDR1 as MNHNY and CDR2 as SVGAGI (reference sequence). CDR3 DNA sequence: TGTGCCAGCAGTTACAAGGGGACATCCTCTGGAAACACCATATATTTT. Its translation: CASSYKGTSSGNTIYF.

This chain's CDR3 is CASTQWGGTYEQYF. As DNA, the CDR3 is TGTGCCAGCACCCAGTGGGGGGGGACCTACGAGCAGTACTTC. The chain is built from TRBV7-9 and TRBJ2-7; 7 positions agree with TRBD2. The germline V gene encodes CDR1 SEHNR and CDR2 FQNEAQ (reference sequence). V shed 7 bases and J 2 bases; nucleotides not matched to a gene: 8. CDR3 size: 14 residues.

The chain uses TRBV12-5 and TRBJ2-1; D remains ambiguous. This CDR3 comprises 13 residues. Trimming took 3 bases from V and 5 from J, leaving 8 bases between them. Looked up from germline, CDR1 is LGHNT and CDR2 is FRNRAP. CDR3 DNA: TGTGCTAGTGGTTTTGACCAGGACAATGAGCAGTTCTTC. Translation: CASGFDQDNEQFF.

The chain joins TRBV10-2 to TRBJ1-2; D perhaps matches TRBD1 (6 bases). CDR1 and CDR2 from the germline V gene are WSHSY and SAAADI. The V end was cut by 0 bases, the J end by 3 bases, with 8 bases between. This CDR3 contains 14 residues. The CDR3 region is CASSESNRDYGYTF. CDR3 sequence (DNA): TGCGCCAGCAGTGAGTCGAACAGGGACTATGGCTACACCTTC.

This clone was detected a few times. V usage is TRBV12-5 and J usage is TRBJ2-1; 8 bases align to TRBD2. Germline V gene sequence: CDR1 LGHNT, CDR2 FRNRAP. With V trimmed by 0 bases and J by 7 bases, 5 bases remained unmatched. This CDR3 has 15 residues. DNA for the CDR3: TGTGCTAGTGGTTTGGTAAGCGGGAGTCCGAATGAGCAGTTCTTC. Residues: CASGLVSGSPNEQFF.

CDR3 in DNA: TGCGCCAGCAGCCAAGGGGCCTCCACAGATACGCAGTATTTT. It codes for CASSQGASTDTQYF. This sequence joins TRBV4-1 and TRBJ2-3; the D is unclear. The CDR3 runs to 14 residues. Trimming shortened V by 1 base and J by 2 bases, and 7 bases separated the two germline ends. Germline V lookup: CDR1 MGHRA, CDR2 YSYEKL.

The chain is built from TRBV6-1 and TRBJ2-1, with 10 bases matching TRBD1. The CDR3 is 15 residues long. Germline V gives CDR1 MNHNS, CDR2 SASEGT. The J segment lost 5 bases and the V segment lost 6 bases, leaving 7 bases of the junction unmatched. The CDR3 coding sequence is TGTGCCAGCAGCCCGGGACAGGGGATACACAATGAGCAGTTCTTC. As protein: CASSPGQGIHNEQFF.

In its sample, this clone was seen once. The chain combines TRBV6-6 with TRBJ1-3, with D unclear. The CDR3 contains 15 residues. Germline CDR1 reads MNHNY; CDR2 reads SVGAGI (reference sequence). V dropped 0 bases and J dropped 0 bases, with 6 bases sitting between them. In nucleotides, the CDR3 is TGTGCCAGCAGTTACTCAGCGAGCTCTGGAAACACCATATATTTT. Protein product: CASSYSASSGNTIYF.

The chain carries TRBV5-4 and TRBJ2-1, with TRBD2 identical over 8 bases. The CDR3 contains 14 residues. Germline CDR1 SGHNT, CDR2 YYREEE (reference sequence). Losses at the gene ends were 4 bases for V and 6 bases for J; bases not matched to a gene: 6. The CDR3 sequence: CASSPGGPGNEQFF. As DNA, the CDR3 is TGTGCCAGCAGCCCGGGAGGGCCGGGCAATGAGCAGTTCTTC.

The CDR3 DNA sequence: TGTGCCAGCAGCTCCCGACAGACTAGCACAGATACGCAGTATTTT. It specifies CASSSRQTSTDTQYF. V usage is TRBV14 and J usage is TRBJ2-3; D might be TRBD1 (5 bases). Trimming left V 5 bases short and J 0 bases short, with 12 bases between. CDR3 length equals 15 residues. CDR1 and CDR2 (germline): SGHDN, FVKESK.

The rearrangement links TRBV6-1 to TRBJ2-7, with a possible D match to TRBD1 (6 bases). Trimming shortened V by 4 bases and J by 4 bases, and 14 bases separated the two germline ends. The germline CDR1 and CDR2 sequences are MNHNS and SASEGT. The length of the CDR3 is 14 residues. Here the CDR3 DNA reads TGTGCCAGCAGTGGCGGAGGACAGCCATACGAGCAGTACGTC. Translating it yields CASSGGGQPYEQYV.

This clone was observed once. The J gene is TRBJ2-3, the V gene TRBV7-6, with TRBD1 matching over 7 bases. Per the germline V gene, CDR1 is SGHVS and CDR2 is FNYEAQ. J lost 5 bases, V lost 5 bases, and 10 bases had no gene match. This CDR3 spans 15 amino acids. CDR3 DNA: TGTGCCAGCAGCACCCGACAGGGTAGGGGAGATACGCAGTATTTT. Translation gives CASSTRQGRGDTQYF. Together with reference TRBV7-6 and TRBJ2-3, the CDR3 gives the full variable domain: GAGVSQSPRYKVTKRGQDVALRCDPISGHVSLYWYRQALGQGPEFLTYFNYEAQQDKSGLPNDRFSAERPEGSISTLTIQRTEQRDSAMYRCASSTRQGRGDTQYFGPGTRLTVL.

This clone was counted once. The V and J genes are TRBV10-3 and TRBJ2-7; D perhaps matches TRBD2 (5 bases). The CDR3 contains 14 residues. Germline loops: CDR1 ENHRY, CDR2 SYGVKD. With 2 bases removed from V and 3 bases from J, the gap between germline ends came to 11 bases. The CDR3 loop is CAISERAAGYEQYF. As DNA, the CDR3 is TGTGCCATCAGTGAGCGGGCCGCGGGCTACGAGCAGTACTTC.

This rearrangement joins TRBV6-5 to TRBJ2-5; maybe TRBD1 (5 bases). The CDR3 contains 16 residues. CDR1 is MNHEY and CDR2 is SVGAGI in the germline V gene. The germline V and J ends were trimmed by 0 bases and 5 bases, with 16 bases remaining between them. The CDR3 nucleotides read TGTGCCAGCAGTTACTCAGGCAGGGCGTTTGGGGAGACCCAGTACTTC. Translated: CASSYSGRAFGETQYF.

V is TRBV25-1 and J is TRBJ1-1, with D perhaps matching TRBD1 (6 bases). Germline V gene lookup returns CDR1 MGHDK and CDR2 SYGVNS. This CDR3 has 16 amino acids. Trimming left V 0 bases short and J 8 bases short, with 19 bases between. CDR3 DNA sequence: TGTGCCAGCAGTGAATATCCCGTGGGGGGGGCGACCGAAGCTTTCTTT. Protein: CASSEYPVGGATEAFF. The full variable domain, in which reference TRBV25-1 and TRBJ1-1 provide the parts outside the CDR3, is EADIYQTPRYLVIGTGKKITLECSQTMGHDKMYWYQQDPGMELHLIHYSYGVNSTEKGDLSSESTVSRIRTEHFPLTLESARPSHTSQYLCASSEYPVGGATEAFFGQGTRLTVV.

The rearrangement links TRBV29-1 to TRBJ1-5; tentatively, D is TRBD1 (6 bases). This CDR3 region has 13 residues. Germline V gene data show CDR1 as SQVTM and CDR2 as ANQGSEA. The V end was cut by 7 bases, the J end by 4 bases, with 14 bases between. CDR3 loop: CSARTGFNQPQHF. The CDR3 DNA reads as TGCAGCGCACGTACAGGGTTTAATCAGCCCCAGCATTTT. The full variable domain, rest sourced from reference TRBV29-1 and TRBJ1-5, is SAVISQKPSRDICQRGTSLTIQCQVDSQVTMMFWYRQQPGQSLTLIATANQGSEATYESGFVIDKFPISRPNLTFSTLTVSNMSPEDSSIYLCSARTGFNQPQHFGDGTRLSIL.

CDR3 sequence (DNA): TGTGCCAGCATGGCCGGGACAGCGAATGAAAAACTGTTTTTT. This gives the protein CASMAGTANEKLFF. The rearrangement uses TRBV28 and TRBJ1-4; 7 nucleotides match TRBD1. The germline V gene has CDR1 MDHEN and CDR2 SYDVKM. The CDR3 runs 14 residues. J lost 5 bases, V lost 7 bases, and 7 bases had no gene match.

The V and J genes are TRBV7-2 and TRBJ2-1; 8 positions agree with TRBD2. J lost 7 bases, V lost 1 base, and 6 bases had no gene match. The CDR3 consists of 15 residues. Germline V gene sequence: CDR1 SGHTA, CDR2 FQGNSA. CDR3 sequence: CASSLGLARDNEQFF. CDR3 bases: TGTGCCAGCAGCTTAGGACTAGCGAGGGATAATGAGCAGTTCTTC.

The gene calls are TRBV5-5 and TRBJ2-3, with 9 bases lining up with TRBD2. This CDR3 is 15 amino acids long. V shed 0 bases, J shed 6 bases, and the junction held 5 bases outside the gene matches. Per the germline V gene, CDR1 is SGHKS and CDR2 is YYEKEE (reference sequence). Written as DNA, the CDR3 is TGTGCCAGCAGCTTGGGACTAGCGGTGGGGGATACGCAGTATTTT. Amino acid sequence: CASSLGLAVGDTQYF. The whole variable domain, remainder taken from reference TRBV5-5 and TRBJ2-3, is DAGVTQSPTHLIKTRGQQVTLRCSPISGHKSVSWYQQVLGQGPQFIFQYYEKEERGRGNFPDRFSARQFPNYSSELNVNALLLGDSALYLCASSLGLAVGDTQYFGPGTRLTVL.